This section outlines one T cell receptor beta chain sequence together with its context. The antigen remains unidentified. In the PCR, 60 Vbeta and 13 Jbeta primers were used. The table came from immunoSEQ multiplex PCR; TCRdb's copy has only in-frame clones and leaves some out. The sample records some 90,000 clones, under 75% being singletons. This record comes from a study of cytomegalovirus exposure and HLA in healthy donors. General study points: What TCR beta sequences reportedly achieved was accurate prediction of HLA-A and HLA-B alleles in most subjects. Follow-up analysis later connected one missense variant in DCLRE1C with trimming of TCR beta V- and J-genes.

Germline V gives CDR1 MDHEN, CDR2 SYDVKM. V gave up 5 bases and J gave up 1 base, with 15 bases separating them. The CDR3 has 16 residues. Sample: PBMCs. The chain has TRBV28 and TRBJ1-5; D possibly corresponds to TRBD1 (6 bases). The sequence came from a middle-aged man in good health and CMV-seronegative. The CDR3 DNA reads as TGTGCCAGCAGTCCTCCCCGGACAGAGAGCAATCAGCCCCAGCATTTT. Translated, it gives CASSPPRTESNQPQHF.